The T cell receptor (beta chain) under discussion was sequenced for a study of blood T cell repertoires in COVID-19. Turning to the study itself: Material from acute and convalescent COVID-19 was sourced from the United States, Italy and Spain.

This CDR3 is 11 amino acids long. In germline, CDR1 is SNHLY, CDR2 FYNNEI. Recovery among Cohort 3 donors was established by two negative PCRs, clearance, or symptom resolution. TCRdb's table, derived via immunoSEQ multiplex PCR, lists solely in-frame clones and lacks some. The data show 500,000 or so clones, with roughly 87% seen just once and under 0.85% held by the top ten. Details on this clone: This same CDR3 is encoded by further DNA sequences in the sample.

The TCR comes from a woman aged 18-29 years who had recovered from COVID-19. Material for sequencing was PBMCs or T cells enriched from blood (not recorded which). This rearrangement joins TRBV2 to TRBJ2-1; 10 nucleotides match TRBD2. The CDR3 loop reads CASGGYNEQFF. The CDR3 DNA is TGTGCTAGCGGGGGGTACAATGAGCAGTTCTTC. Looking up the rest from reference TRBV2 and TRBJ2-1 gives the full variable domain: EPEVTQTPSHQVTQMGQEVILRCVPISNHLYFYWYRQILGQKVEFLVSFYNNEISEKSEIFDDQFSVERPDGSNFTLKIRSTKLEDSAMYFCASGGYNEQFFGPGTRLTVL.